The 16 T cell receptor beta chains below come from one sample, sequenced in a study of shared clonotypes between healthy human individuals. TCRdb's table, derived via immunoSEQ multiplex PCR, lists solely in-frame clones and lacks some. The sample has roughly 2.2 million clones, 92% seen once; the top ten hold about 0.36%. Material for sequencing was naive CD4+ T cells from PBMCs. Sample subset: CD45RA+ positively selected. These receptors came from a man aged 18 to 35 in good health. Some clones in this sample may be carry-over from other donors' samples.

This sequence joins TRBV7-2 and TRBJ1-3; 10 nucleotides align to TRBD1. The germline CDR1 and CDR2 sequences are SGHTA and FQGNSA. The CDR3 sequence is 16 residues long. The junction had 7 bases not matched to a gene; V was cut back by 4 bases and J by 4 bases. CDR3 region: CASSSQDRGPGNTIYF. The CDR3, as DNA: TGTGCCAGCAGCTCCCAAGACAGGGGGCCAGGAAACACCATATATTTT.

The CDR3 spells CASSQGAWTSYEQYF. The CDR3 DNA follows: TGTGCCAGCAGCCAAGGCGCTTGGACGTCCTACGAGCAGTACTTC. This rearrangement joins TRBV11-2 to TRBJ2-7; D unclear. CDR1 and CDR2 from the germline V gene are SGHAT and FQNNGV. The CDR3 has 15 residues. V shed 5 bases and J shed 1 base, with 15 bases lying between them.

The rearrangement joins TRBV7-6 to TRBJ2-1; TRBD2 matches 10 bases. Germline-derived CDR1 and CDR2 are SGHVS and FNYEAQ. The CDR3 length is 13 residues. V dropped 5 bases and J dropped 15; count of bases not matched to a gene: 10. CDR3 DNA: TGTGCCAGCAGCCGCGGACTAGCGGATATGCGGTTCTTC. This codes for CASSRGLADMRFF.

The rearrangement uses TRBV28 and TRBJ2-1; D is unresolved. Germline-derived CDR1 and CDR2 are MDHEN and SYDVKM. Deletions cut 7 bases from V and 0 bases from J, with 16 bases between. This CDR3 is built from 16 residues. CDR3 region: CASNGGSYRSYNEQFF. The DNA for the CDR3 is TGTGCCAGCAATGGCGGCTCCTACCGCTCCTACAATGAGCAGTTCTTC.

The chain couples TRBV9 to TRBJ2-5; 14 nucleotides line up with TRBD2. J lost 1 base, V lost 3 bases, and 2 bases had no gene match. Per germline, CDR1 SGDLS and CDR2 YYNGEE. CDR3 length: 16 amino acids. The DNA for the CDR3 is TGTGCCAGCAGCGCGGGGACTAGCGGGAGCCAAGAGACCCAGTACTTC. Protein sequence: CASSAGTSGSQETQYF.

To note about this clone: In the same sample, other DNA sequences code for this CDR3. The CDR3 coding sequence is TGCAGTGCCCCCCTCTACGAGCAGTACTTC. Encoded protein: CSAPLYEQYF. The chain has TRBV20-1 and TRBJ2-7; D uncertain. CDR3 length equals 10 residues. CDR1 is DFQATT, CDR2 SNEGSKA, per germline (reference sequence). Trimming pared 6 bases from V and 3 bases from J, leaving 6 bases between.

This rearrangement joins TRBV6-5 to TRBJ1-3; D not resolved. CDR1 and CDR2 from the germline V gene are MNHEY and SVGAGI. V was shortened by 8 bases and J by 7 bases, with 21 bases between the two germline ends. CDR3 length equals 15 residues. The CDR3 sequence: CASPWEGEGANTIYF. In DNA, the CDR3 is TGTGCCAGCCCCTGGGAGGGTGAGGGAGCTAACACCATATATTTT.

The gene calls are TRBV9 and TRBJ2-1; D is unclear. CDR3 length: 13 residues. Trimming shortened V by 0 bases and J by 15 bases, and 16 bases separated the two germline ends. CDR1 SGDLS and CDR2 YYNGEE come from the germline V gene. The CDR3, as DNA: TGTGCCAGCAGCGTAGATTATCGCGAAGGACCGTTCTTC. Translated: CASSVDYREGPFF.

This chain's CDR3 is CATISTWRGAGTDTQYF. The CDR3 DNA reads as TGTGCCACCATCTCAACATGGCGGGGCGCAGGCACAGATACGCAGTATTTT. The V call is TRBV15, the J call TRBJ2-3; the D gene is possibly TRBD2 (6 bases). V was trimmed by 7 bases and J by 1 base, leaving 21 bases between them. CDR3 length: 17 amino acids. The germline V gene encodes CDR1 LNHNV and CDR2 YYDKDF (reference sequence).

The chain joins TRBV4-1 to TRBJ1-1; D is unclear. Germline V gene lookup returns CDR1 MGHRA and CDR2 YSYEKL. The CDR3 consists of 16 residues. V lost 1 base, J lost 0 bases, and 12 bases lay in between. CDR3 bases: TGCGCCAGCAGCCAAGTTCCCACAGAGATGAACACTGAAGCTTTCTTT. This translates into CASSQVPTEMNTEAFF.

This rearrangement joins TRBV28 to TRBJ1-1, with TRBD1 as a possible D gene (6 bases). The CDR3 is 15 residues long. With 2 bases removed from V and 4 bases from J, the gap between germline ends came to 14 bases. The V gene's germline CDR1 is MDHEN and CDR2 SYDVKM. CDR3 sequence: CASSLVQGRVTEAFF. Here the CDR3 DNA reads TGTGCCAGCAGTTTAGTTCAGGGGAGGGTCACTGAAGCTTTCTTT. Filled out from reference TRBV28 and TRBJ1-1, the complete variable domain reads DVKVTQSSRYLVKRTGEKVFLECVQDMDHENMFWYRQDPGLGLRLIYFSYDVKMKEKGDIPEGYSVSREKKERFSLILESASTNQTSMYLCASSLVQGRVTEAFFGQGTRLTVV.

The chain links TRBV5-4 to TRBJ1-2, with 9 bases fitting TRBD1. Germline V gene data show CDR1 as SGHNT and CDR2 as YYREEE (reference sequence). The CDR3 contains 14 residues. Germline trimming cut 4 bases from V and 8 bases from J; bases unmatched to any gene: 9. The CDR3 protein is CASSRGQGREGYTF. CDR3 coding DNA: TGTGCCAGCAGCCGCGGACAGGGGAGGGAGGGCTACACCTTC.

Remarks on this clone: This specimen includes other DNA sequences encoding the same CDR3. The rearrangement joins TRBV11-2 to TRBJ1-1, with D perhaps matching TRBD1 (5 bases). Trimming removed 1 base from V and 4 bases from J, with 7 bases in between. Germline V lookup: CDR1 SGHAT, CDR2 FQNNGV. This CDR3 comprises 13 residues. CDR3 DNA: TGTGCCAGCAGCTTAGGCCAGGGCACTGAAGCTTTCTTT. Its protein product is CASSLGQGTEAFF.

This clone occurred once. V usage is TRBV7-9 and J usage is TRBJ2-2; D gene ambiguous. CDR3 length equals 14 residues. V dropped 2 bases and J dropped 5 bases, with 9 bases sitting between them. In germline, CDR1 is SEHNR, CDR2 FQNEAQ (reference sequence). The CDR3: CASSLSLVTGELFF. CDR3 DNA sequence: TGTGCCAGCAGCTTATCATTGGTAACCGGGGAGCTGTTTTTT.

The chain recombines TRBV28 with TRBJ2-7; D call uncertain. V lost 6 bases and J lost 6, with 6 bases in between. The CDR3 runs to 10 residues. Germline values: CDR1 MDHEN, CDR2 SYDVKM. The CDR3, as DNA: TGTGCCAGCAGGGGCGGCGAGCAGTACTTC. It encodes CASRGGEQYF.

About this clone: Other DNA sequences in this sample translate to the same CDR3. The V call is TRBV5-4, the J call TRBJ2-7; 10 bases agree with TRBD2. The CDR3 is 14 amino acids. Losses at the gene ends were 3 bases for V and 1 base for J; bases not matched to a gene: 1. Looked up from germline, CDR1 is SGHNT and CDR2 is YYREEE (reference sequence). The CDR3 nucleotides read TGTGCCAGCAGCTCGACTAGCGGGTCCTACGAGCAGTACTTC. Amino acid sequence: CASSSTSGSYEQYF.